This T cell receptor beta chain originates from a study of CD8+CD57+ T cells in acquired aplastic anemia. Genomic DNA constituted the template upon which TCR beta VDJ and CDR3 profiling was performed. TCRdb redid the calling of the reads with MiXCR, one entry per CDR3 protein. The table has about 160,000 distinct CDR3 sequences, roughly 50% seen once. The sequenced patients had an expansion of CD8+CD57+ cells seen by flow cytometry. Each of the patients presented with severe acquired aplastic anemia. The sample taken for sequencing was sorted CD4+, CD8+, or CD8+CD57+ T cells (not recorded which) from PBMCs. The clonotype comes from a human donor with aplastic anemia.

For the CDR3, the DNA is TGTGCCAGCAGTGAATCCAAGCGGGAGCGCACAGATACGCAGTATTTT. It is translated as CASSESKRERTDTQYF. This rearrangement joins TRBV25-1 to TRBJ2-3; 8 bases line up with TRBD2. Per germline, CDR1 MGHDK and CDR2 SYGVNS. The CDR3 has 16 residues. J gave up 1 base and V 1 base, and 4 bases lay outside the gene matches.